What follows is one TCR beta chain and its context. The antigen remains undetermined. Measured with immunoSEQ multiplex PCR; TCRdb has only the in-frame clones, and not every one. The repertoire consists of 25,000 or so clones, with more than 60% occurring once and the leading ten covering approximately 7.8%. This entry comes from a study of vaccination effects on CD4 cells after COVID-19. Study in general: Following the second dose by a median of 72 days, the post-vaccine samples were obtained. Findings and limits, study-wide: Clones that were induced by infection or by vaccine showed marked contraction late after vaccination.

V was cut by 2 bases and J by 0 bases, with 12 bases left in between. The germline CDR1 and CDR2 sequences are SGHNT and YYREEE (reference sequence). The CDR3 runs 16 residues. Antigen-specific CD4+ T cells expanded by the ViraFEST assay with viral peptide pools were then sequenced. CD4+ T cell isolation took place after less than 13 days of culture. Of the BNT162b2 and mRNA-1273 vaccines, participants received two doses of one or the other. The vaccine recipients had no prior SARS-CoV-2 infection, with negative nucleocapsid antibodies. On both days 3 and 7, half of the culture medium was replaced with IL-2 medium.

The TCR originated in a human donor who received a COVID-19 vaccine. The sequencing here drew on CD4+ T cells from PBMCs cultured with SARS-CoV-2 spike peptides, taken after COVID-19 vaccination. The chain joins TRBV5-4 to TRBJ1-3; unclear D gene. The CDR3 sequence: CASSFYTASSGNTIYF. Written as DNA, the CDR3 is TGTGCCAGCAGCTTCTACACCGCGAGCTCTGGAAACACCATATATTTT.